The clone carrying this T cell receptor beta chain has ten or more counts. Its antigen is currently unknown. TCRdb re-derived calls from the 5' RACE reads in MiXCR, one entry per CDR3 protein. The profile covers 81,000 or so distinct CDR3 sequences, with roughly 4.8% appearing a single time and less than 2.5% taken by the ten largest. This entry is derived from a study of neurological immune-mediated disorders. Trimming pared 4 bases from V and 0 bases from J, leaving 21 bases between. CDR1 is DFQATT, CDR2 SNEGSKA, per germline (reference sequence). The CDR3 sequence is 17 residues long. Study results and limitations: Multiple sclerosis was found to have the least TCR clonal expansion, below healthy controls, and HTLV-1-associated myelopathy the most. Neither clinical nor MRI features showed any association with the multiple sclerosis repertoire cluster, and the authors stated that larger cohorts are needed.

The TCR comes from a young woman with multiple sclerosis. The rearrangement joins TRBV20-1 to TRBJ1-1; D remains ambiguous. What was sequenced was PBMCs. CDR3 protein: CSAKDPVRPGMNTEAFF. CDR3 sequence (DNA): TGCAGTGCTAAGGACCCGGTGCGCCCGGGCATGAACACTGAAGCTTTCTTT.